This TCR beta chain is drawn from a study of beta chain features in type 1 diabetes. Study-level points and caveats: Type 1 diabetes patients had moderately but significantly shorter TCRB CDR3s in all four CD4+ subsets.

Germline V gives CDR1 LGHNA, CDR2 YSLEER. V lost 0 bases and J lost 5; bases outside the gene matches: 1. The CDR3 runs 16 residues. This clone occurred a few times. Its antigen is unknown. Central memory, naive, regulatory and stem cell-like memory CD4+ cells were sorted by CD45RO/CCR7/CD25/CD127/CD95/CD27. Reverse transcription of all isolated RNA meant that expressed TCRB transcripts were sequenced. Sequenced by immunoSEQ multiplex PCR; TCRdb stores in-frame clones only, minus some. Of a few hundred thousand clones in the sample, around 12% were seen once. This receptor was taken from a woman younger than 30 with type 1 diabetes. The chain carries TRBV4-3 and TRBJ2-1, with 13 bases aligning to TRBD2. Specimen: naive CD4+ T cells from blood. CDR3 protein: CASSQEGLAGNNEQFF. CDR3 sequence (DNA): TGCGCCAGCAGCCAAGAGGGACTAGCGGGAAACAATGAGCAGTTCTTC.